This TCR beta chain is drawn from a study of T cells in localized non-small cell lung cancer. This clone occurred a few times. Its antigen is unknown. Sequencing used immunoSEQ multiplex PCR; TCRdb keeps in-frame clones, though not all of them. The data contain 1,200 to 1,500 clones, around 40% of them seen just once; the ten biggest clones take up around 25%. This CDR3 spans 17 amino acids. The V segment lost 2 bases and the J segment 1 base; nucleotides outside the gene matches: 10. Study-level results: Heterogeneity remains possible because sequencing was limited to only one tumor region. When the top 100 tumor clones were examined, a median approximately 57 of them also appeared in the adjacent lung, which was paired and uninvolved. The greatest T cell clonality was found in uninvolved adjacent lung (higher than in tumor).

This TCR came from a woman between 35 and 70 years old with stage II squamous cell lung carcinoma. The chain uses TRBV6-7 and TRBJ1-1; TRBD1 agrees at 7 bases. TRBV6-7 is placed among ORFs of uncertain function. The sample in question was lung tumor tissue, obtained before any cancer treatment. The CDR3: CASSYGSTGRRNTEAFF. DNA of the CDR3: TGTGCCAGCAGTTACGGATCGACAGGGAGAAGGAACACTGAAGCTTTCTTT.